This TCR beta chain stems from a study of blood T cell repertoires in COVID-19. Germline V CDR1 and CDR2: LGHDT, YNNKEL (reference sequence). The V end lost 4 bases, the J end lost 2 bases, and 11 bases lay between the germline ends. This CDR3 is 14 amino acids long. Only in-frame clones appear in the TCRdb table, and some are missing; sequencing was by immunoSEQ multiplex PCR. This repertoire shows tens of thousands of clones, around four fifths found once; its top ten account for about 16%. The genes are TRBV3-1 (or the pseudogene TRBV3-2) and TRBJ1-2; possible D gene TRBD1, 6 bases. The clonotype was recovered from a man aged 80 or over with acute or convalescent COVID-19. Sequencing input: peripheral blood. Here the CDR3 DNA reads TGTGCCAGCAGCCCACGACAGGAGAACTATGGCTACACCTTC. It codes for CASSPRQENYGYTF.